This TCR beta chain stems from a study of blood T cell repertoires in COVID-19. Across the study: Collection of acute and convalescent COVID-19 samples took place in the United States, Italy and Spain. T cells, B-cell-depleted T cells, or PBMCs provided the cDNA or gDNA that served as material.

This clone was counted only a few times. Authors' methods: Reference gene primer amplification gave nucleated cell count estimates. Method: immunoSEQ multiplex PCR; TCRdb's copy keeps in-frame clones and lacks some. V and J calls and clone size are as listed in that table; D and trimming were resolved from the DNA. Among around 95,000 clones listed, 85% were seen once. With 3 bases removed from V and 7 bases from J, the gap between germline ends came to 16 bases. Germline V gene sequence: CDR1 DFQATT, CDR2 SNEGSKA (reference sequence). The CDR3 sequence is 15 residues long. The sequencing sample was made of peripheral blood. The origin of this receptor is a man aged 45-60 years with active or convalescent COVID-19. The V and J genes are TRBV20-1 and TRBJ1-6; possible D gene TRBD1, 6 bases. The CDR3 DNA follows: TGCAGTGCTAGTTTGCCGGGACACCAGAATTCACCCCTCCACTTT. Amino acids: CSASLPGHQNSPLHF.